The 24 T cell receptor beta chains reported below all come from one sample, sequenced in a study of blood T cell repertoires in COVID-19. TCRdb keeps only in-frame clones here, not all; method: immunoSEQ multiplex PCR. The sample shows hundreds of thousands of clones, around nine tenths of them seen only once. The sequencing input was PBMCs or T cells enriched from blood (not recorded which). The source is a woman in her thirties or forties who had recovered from COVID-19.

The chain is built from TRBV2 and TRBJ2-7; 10 bases align to TRBD2. Germline CDR1 and CDR2: SNHLY and FYNNEI. The CDR3 loop spans 16 amino acids. The V and J ends lost 6 bases and 5 bases, in that order; junction bases with no gene match: 13. For the CDR3, the DNA is TGTGCCAGCAGGATACCGAAAGCGGGAGGGACCCACGAGCAGTACTTC. It is translated as CASRIPKAGGTHEQYF.

The chain uses TRBV27 and TRBJ1-4, with no clear D. Germline CDR1 reads MNHEY; CDR2 reads SMNVEV (reference sequence). Trimming shortened V by 7 bases and J by 1 base, and 13 bases separated the two germline ends. CDR3 length: 15 amino acids. The chain's CDR3 is CASKLLTVTNEKLFF. CDR3 bases: TGTGCCAGCAAACTCCTGACTGTAACTAATGAAAAACTGTTTTTT.

V is TRBV3-1 (or the pseudogene TRBV3-2) and J is TRBJ2-3, with D unclear. In germline, CDR1 is LGHDT, CDR2 YNNKEL (reference sequence). With 1 base removed from V and 1 base from J, the gap between germline ends came to 3 bases. The CDR3 consists of 13 residues. In DNA, the CDR3 is TGTGCCAGCAGCCAAGCTGGCACAGATACGCAGTATTTT. Its protein product is CASSQAGTDTQYF.

V usage is TRBV18 and J usage is TRBJ2-7; 7 nucleotides align to TRBD1. V lost 0 bases, J lost 6 bases, and 8 bases stayed unmatched. The CDR3 contains 15 residues. CDR1 and CDR2 (germline): KGHSH, LQKENI. The CDR3 bases are TGTGCCAGCTCACCACCGGGGACAGTTCGGACCGAGCAGTACTTC. This translates into CASSPPGTVRTEQYF.

CDR3 sequence reads: CASTPGGVDYGYTF. Written as DNA, the CDR3 is TGTGCCAGCACTCCCGGCGGGGTTGACTATGGCTACACCTTC. The V gene is TRBV28, the J gene TRBJ1-2; no reliable D call. Trimming pared 7 bases from V and 3 bases from J, leaving 15 bases between. Per the germline V gene, CDR1 is MDHEN and CDR2 is SYDVKM. The CDR3 totals 14 residues.

This clone was seen a few times. This chain connects TRBV6-5 to TRBJ2-7; 10 bases fit TRBD1. The trim removed 6 bases at V and 4 bases at J, leaving 9 bases unmatched. Looked up from germline, CDR1 is MNHEY and CDR2 is SVGAGI. This CDR3 is built from 15 residues. The CDR3 here is CASSRGTGDLYEQYF. DNA of the CDR3: TGTGCCAGCAGCAGGGGGACAGGGGATTTGTACGAGCAGTACTTC.

The chain combines TRBV28 with TRBJ2-7; TRBD2 is a possible D gene (5 bases). The CDR3 extends over 13 amino acids. Germline loops: CDR1 MDHEN, CDR2 SYDVKM. The V and J ends lost 5 bases and 5 bases respectively, with 13 bases between them. The CDR3 nucleotides read TGTGCCAGCAGTCCCGGACGGAGGCACGAGCAGTACTTC. Translating it yields CASSPGRRHEQYF.

The rearrangement joins TRBV27 to TRBJ1-6; D not certain. With 2 bases removed from V and 6 bases from J, the gap between germline ends came to 14 bases. Germline V gene lookup returns CDR1 MNHEY and CDR2 SMNVEV (reference sequence). The CDR3 spans 16 residues. CDR3 sequence reads: CASSLKSWATNSPLHF. The CDR3, as DNA: TGTGCCAGCAGTTTAAAGAGCTGGGCTACTAATTCACCCCTCCACTTT.

This chain uses TRBV28 with TRBJ1-5; possibly TRBD1 for D (5 bases). Germline values: CDR1 MDHEN, CDR2 SYDVKM. Trimming removed 2 bases from V and 6 bases from J, with 17 bases in between. The CDR3 loop spans 16 amino acids. The CDR3 reads CASSLTGQGGSQPQHF. The CDR3 DNA is TGTGCCAGCAGTTTAACGGGGCAGGGCGGGAGTCAGCCCCAGCATTTT.

This clone was counted once. The V gene is TRBV5-1, the J gene TRBJ2-3; 10 nucleotides match TRBD2. CDR3 size: 16 residues. J gave up 3 bases and V 0 bases, and 4 bases lay outside the gene matches. CDR1 and CDR2 (germline): SGHRS, YFSETQ. CDR3 coding DNA: TGCGCCAGCAGCTTGGACCCAGCGGGAGGGACAGATACGCAGTATTTT. Amino acid sequence: CASSLDPAGGTDTQYF.

The V gene is TRBV27, the J gene TRBJ2-3, with TRBD2 matching over 8 bases. The V and J ends lost 2 bases and 0 bases, in that order; junction bases with no gene match: 4. Per the germline V gene, CDR1 is MNHEY and CDR2 is SMNVEV (reference sequence). CDR3 length equals 16 residues. The CDR3 loop is CASSLVASGSTDTQYF. The CDR3 nucleotides are TGTGCCAGCAGTTTAGTGGCTAGCGGGAGCACAGATACGCAGTATTTT.

CDR3 amino acids: CASSLDRKASYNEQFF. The CDR3 DNA is TGTGCCAGCAGCTTGGACAGAAAAGCCTCCTACAATGAGCAGTTCTTC. This rearrangement joins TRBV5-6 to TRBJ2-1; D is unresolved. The V gene's germline CDR1 is SGHDT and CDR2 YYEEEE. V was cut by 0 bases and J by 0 bases, with 10 bases left in between. The CDR3 covers 16 residues.

The J gene is TRBJ2-5, the V gene TRBV7-9, with 8 bases aligning to TRBD1. This CDR3 contains 13 residues. Germline assignment: CDR1 SEHNR and CDR2 FQNEAQ (reference sequence). Trimming cost V 4 bases and J 7 bases; bases outside gene matches: 5. CDR3 protein: CASSSIQGGTQYF. Here the CDR3 DNA reads TGTGCCAGCAGCTCTATACAGGGGGGGACCCAGTACTTC.

The V and J genes are TRBV15 and TRBJ2-7; D is uncertain. The germline CDR1 and CDR2 sequences are LNHNV and YYDKDF (reference sequence). CDR3 size: 14 residues. Trimming removed 5 bases at V and 1 base at J, with 12 bases between. This chain's CDR3 is CATSLPGVSYEQYF. As DNA, the CDR3 is TGTGCCACCAGCCTCCCGGGTGTTTCCTACGAGCAGTACTTC.

V usage is TRBV10-3 and J usage is TRBJ2-7; 13 bases are a match to TRBD2. The CDR3 spans 17 residues. J was trimmed by 0 bases and V by 0 bases; bases with no gene match: 2. Germline V gives CDR1 ENHRY, CDR2 SYGVKD. In nucleotides, the CDR3 is TGTGCCATCAGTGAGTCCGGGACTAGCGGGGTCTCCTACGAGCAGTACTTC. It is translated as CAISESGTSGVSYEQYF.

This chain links TRBV15 with TRBJ2-1; weak D call: TRBD2 (6 bases). Looked up from germline, CDR1 is LNHNV and CDR2 is YYDKDF (reference sequence). Trimming left V 3 bases short and J 5 bases short, with 17 bases between. This CDR3 region has 16 residues. CDR3 in amino acids: CATSSPRERADNEQFF. CDR3 nucleotides: TGTGCCACCAGCAGCCCTAGGGAGCGGGCCGACAATGAGCAGTTCTTC.

This clone was detected only once. V is TRBV7-3 and J is TRBJ2-2, with TRBD2 matching over 8 bases. V was pared by 3 bases and J by 7 bases, with 10 bases of the junction left unmatched. The CDR3 loop spans 16 amino acids. Germline CDR1 and CDR2: SGHTA and FQGTGA. Written as DNA, the CDR3 is TGTGCCAGCAGCTTGAATAGCGGGATGGTTAGCGGGGAGCTGTTTTTT. Translating it yields CASSLNSGMVSGELFF.

The V gene is TRBV7-9, the J gene TRBJ1-3; D call uncertain. This CDR3 is built from 14 residues. Trimming pared 2 bases from V and 0 bases from J, leaving 5 bases between. Germline V lookup: CDR1 SEHNR, CDR2 FQNEAQ (reference sequence). The DNA of the CDR3 is TGTGCCAGCAGCTTATCCAGCTCTGGAAACACCATATATTTT. Residues: CASSLSSSGNTIYF.

V usage is TRBV5-4 and J usage is TRBJ2-3; 11 bases are a match to TRBD2. The CDR3 spans 15 residues. Germline loops: CDR1 SGHNT, CDR2 YYREEE (reference sequence). Unmatched junction bases numbered 8, after V lost 5 bases and J lost 6 bases. The CDR3 DNA reads TGTGCCAGCAGGGGGGGGCTAGCGGGAGGTGATACGCAGTATTTT. It encodes CASRGGLAGGDTQYF.

The gene calls are TRBV7-8 and TRBJ1-5; 8 bases line up with TRBD1. The CDR3 loop spans 15 amino acids. Germline trimming cut 3 bases from V and 4 bases from J; bases unmatched to any gene: 5. CDR1 is SGHVS and CDR2 is FQNEAQ in the germline V gene. The CDR3 loop is CASSFRTGWNQPQHF. CDR3 coding DNA: TGTGCCAGCAGCTTCCGGACAGGGTGGAATCAGCCCCAGCATTTT.

V gene TRBV7-2 combines with J gene TRBJ2-3; 7 bases map to TRBD2. This CDR3 contains 16 residues. With 1 base clipped from V and 3 bases from J, the junction kept 7 bases outside the gene matches. Germline V lookup: CDR1 SGHTA, CDR2 FQGNSA. The CDR3 here is CASSLGPAGLTDTQYF. The CDR3 coding sequence is TGTGCCAGCAGCTTAGGTCCAGCGGGGTTAACAGATACGCAGTATTTT.

The chain has TRBV4-3 and TRBJ2-1; TRBD2 matches 14 bases. Germline V gene sequence: CDR1 LGHNA, CDR2 YSLEER. Losses at the gene ends were 4 bases for V and 7 bases for J; bases not matched to a gene: 6. This CDR3 is 16 amino acids long. The CDR3 is CASSPRLAGGGNEQFF. The CDR3 DNA sequence: TGCGCCAGCAGCCCACGACTAGCGGGAGGGGGTAATGAGCAGTTCTTC.

The V and J genes are TRBV7-3 and TRBJ2-5; D gene unclear. Germline V gene sequence: CDR1 SGHTA, CDR2 FQGTGA. The germline V and J ends were trimmed by 5 bases and 5 bases, with 15 bases remaining between them. The length of the CDR3 is 14 residues. The CDR3 DNA reads as TGTGCCAGCAGCCCAACGGCTAGACGGGAGACCCAGTACTTC. Translated, it gives CASSPTARRETQYF.

The chain is built from TRBV28 and TRBJ2-7; TRBD1 aligns across 9 bases. The germline gives CDR1 MDHEN, CDR2 SYDVKM. The CDR3 has 15 amino acids. V was clipped by 11 bases and J by 3 bases; unmatched bases: 14. The CDR3 sequence is CAATGGQGKLYEQYF. The CDR3 bases are TGTGCCGCGACGGGAGGACAGGGGAAACTCTACGAGCAGTACTTC.